One T cell receptor (beta chain) is described in this entry. This sample stems from a study of T cell changes during pregnancy in multiple sclerosis. Measured with immunoSEQ multiplex PCR; TCRdb has only the in-frame clones, and not every one. Found here are about 30,000 clones, 85% to 95% of them singletons; the top ten hold 4.5% to 7%. Trimming shortened V by 2 bases and J by 0 bases, and 11 bases separated the two germline ends. The CDR3 has 16 residues. Germline values: CDR1 MNHNS, CDR2 SASEGT. The clonotype was recovered from a female donor with multiple sclerosis, enrolled in a pregnancy study. This chain links TRBV6-1 with TRBJ1-5; D gene uncertain. Sequenced here: CD8+ T cells from peripheral blood mononuclear cells, sampled before pregnancy. CDR3 in amino acids: CASSEPWSYSNQPQHF. The CDR3 bases are TGTGCCAGCAGTGAACCATGGTCCTATAGCAATCAGCCCCAGCATTTT.